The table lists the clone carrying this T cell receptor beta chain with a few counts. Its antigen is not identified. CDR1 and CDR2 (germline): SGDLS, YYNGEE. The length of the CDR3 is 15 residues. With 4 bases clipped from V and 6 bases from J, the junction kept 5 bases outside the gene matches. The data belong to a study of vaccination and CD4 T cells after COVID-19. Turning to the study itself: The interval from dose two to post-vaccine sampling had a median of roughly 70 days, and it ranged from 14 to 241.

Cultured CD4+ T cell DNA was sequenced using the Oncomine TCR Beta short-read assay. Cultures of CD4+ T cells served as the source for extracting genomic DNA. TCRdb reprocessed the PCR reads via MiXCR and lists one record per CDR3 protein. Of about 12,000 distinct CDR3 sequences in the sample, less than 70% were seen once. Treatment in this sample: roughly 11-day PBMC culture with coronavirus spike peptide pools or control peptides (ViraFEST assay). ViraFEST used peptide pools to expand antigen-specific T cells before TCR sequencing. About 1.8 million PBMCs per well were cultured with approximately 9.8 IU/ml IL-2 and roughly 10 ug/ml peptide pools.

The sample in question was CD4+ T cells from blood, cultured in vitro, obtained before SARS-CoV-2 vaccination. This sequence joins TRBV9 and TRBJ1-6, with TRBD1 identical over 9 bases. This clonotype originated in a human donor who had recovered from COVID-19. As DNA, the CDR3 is TGTGCCAGCAGCCCTCGACAGGGGGGTAATTCACCCCTCCACTTT. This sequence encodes CASSPRQGGNSPLHF.